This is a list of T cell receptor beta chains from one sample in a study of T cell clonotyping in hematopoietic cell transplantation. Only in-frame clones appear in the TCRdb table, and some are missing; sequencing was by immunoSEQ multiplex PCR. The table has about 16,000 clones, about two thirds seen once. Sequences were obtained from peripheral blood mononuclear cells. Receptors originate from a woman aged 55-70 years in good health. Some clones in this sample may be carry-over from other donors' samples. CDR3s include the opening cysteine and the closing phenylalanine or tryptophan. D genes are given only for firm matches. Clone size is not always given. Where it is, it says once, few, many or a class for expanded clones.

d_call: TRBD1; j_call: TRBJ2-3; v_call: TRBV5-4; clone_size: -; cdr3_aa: CASSLGQDRPTDTQYF; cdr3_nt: TGTGCCAGCAGCTTGGGGCAGGACAGGCCCACAGATACGCAGTATTTT
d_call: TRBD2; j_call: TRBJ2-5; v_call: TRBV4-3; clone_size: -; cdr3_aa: CASSEGSGGGKETQYF; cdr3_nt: TGCGCCAGCAGCGAGGGGTCGGGCGGGGGGAAAGAGACCCAGTACTTC
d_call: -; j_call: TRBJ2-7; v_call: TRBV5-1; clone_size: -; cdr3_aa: CASSLESVGDEQYF; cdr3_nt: TGCGCCAGCAGCTTGGAGTCGGTCGGCGACGAGCAGTACTTC
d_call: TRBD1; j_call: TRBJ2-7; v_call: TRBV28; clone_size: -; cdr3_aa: CASSIRDSHYEQYF; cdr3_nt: TGTGCCAGCAGTATACGGGACAGCCACTACGAGCAGTACTTC
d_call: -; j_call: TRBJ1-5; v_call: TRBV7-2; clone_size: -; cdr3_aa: CASSGNRLNQPQHF; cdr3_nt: TGTGCCAGCAGCGGGAACAGACTCAATCAGCCCCAGCATTTT
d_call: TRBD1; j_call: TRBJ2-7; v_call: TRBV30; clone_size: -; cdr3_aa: CAWSSGTGPYEQYF; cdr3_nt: TGTGCCTGGAGTTCCGGGACAGGGCCCTACGAGCAGTACTTC
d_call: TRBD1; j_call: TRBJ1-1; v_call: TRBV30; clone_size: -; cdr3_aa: CAWSKDRGPGSTEAFF; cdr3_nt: TGTGCCTGGAGTAAGGACAGGGGGCCGGGCAGCACTGAAGCTTTCTTT
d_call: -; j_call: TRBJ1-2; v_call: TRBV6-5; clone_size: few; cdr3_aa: CASSYGNYGYTF; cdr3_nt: TGTGCCAGCAGTTATGGGAACTATGGCTACACCTTC
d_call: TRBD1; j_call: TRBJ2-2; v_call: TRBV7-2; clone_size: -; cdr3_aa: CASSLHRGSNTGELFF; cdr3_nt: TGTGCCAGCAGCCTTCACAGGGGATCGAACACCGGGGAGCTGTTTTTT
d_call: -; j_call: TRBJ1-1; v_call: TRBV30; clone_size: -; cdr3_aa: CAWSWGNTEAFF; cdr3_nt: TGTGCCTGGAGTTGGGGGAACACTGAAGCTTTCTTT
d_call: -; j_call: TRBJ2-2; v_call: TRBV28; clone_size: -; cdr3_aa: CASSLWQGGTGELFF; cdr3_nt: TGTGCCAGCAGTTTATGGCAGGGGGGAACCGGGGAGCTGTTTTTT
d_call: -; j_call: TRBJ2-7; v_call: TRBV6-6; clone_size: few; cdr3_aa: CASSYSGGTYEQYF; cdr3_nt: TGTGCCAGCAGTTACTCAGGGGGGACCTACGAGCAGTACTTC
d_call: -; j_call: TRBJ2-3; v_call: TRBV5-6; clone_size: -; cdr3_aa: CASKSGYTDTQYF; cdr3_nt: TGTGCCAGCAAGTCCGGGTACACAGATACGCAGTATTTT
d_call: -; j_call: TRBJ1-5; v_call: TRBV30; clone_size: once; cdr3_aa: CACSGTRGNQPQHF; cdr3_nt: TGTGCCTGCAGCGGGACCCGGGGCAATCAGCCCCAGCATTTT
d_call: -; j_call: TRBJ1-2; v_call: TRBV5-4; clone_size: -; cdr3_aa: CASSLGQDYYGYTF; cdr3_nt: TGTGCCAGCAGCTTGGGTCAGGATTACTATGGCTACACCTTC
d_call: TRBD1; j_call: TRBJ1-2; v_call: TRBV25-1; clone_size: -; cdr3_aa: CASSESGTGVYGYTF; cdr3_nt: TGTGCCAGCAGTGAATCCGGGACAGGGGTATATGGCTACACCTTC
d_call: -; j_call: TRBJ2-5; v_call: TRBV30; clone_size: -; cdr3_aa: CAWGTGVGETQYF; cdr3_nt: TGTGCCTGGGGGACGGGGGTCGGGGAGACCCAGTACTTC
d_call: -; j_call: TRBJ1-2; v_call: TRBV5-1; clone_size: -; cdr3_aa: CASSWDKSYGYTF; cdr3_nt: TGCGCCAGCAGCTGGGACAAAAGCTATGGCTACACCTTC
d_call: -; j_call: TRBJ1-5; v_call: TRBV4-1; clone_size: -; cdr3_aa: CASSQALGRAQPQHF; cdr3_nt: TGCGCCAGCAGCCAAGCACTCGGTAGGGCTCAGCCCCAGCATTTT
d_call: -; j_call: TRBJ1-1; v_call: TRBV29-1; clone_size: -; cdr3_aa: CSVADTEASF; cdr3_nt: TGCAGCGTAGCAGACACTGAAGCTTCCTTT
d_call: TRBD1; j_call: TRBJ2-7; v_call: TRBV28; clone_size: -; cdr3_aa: CASQTGGSYEQYF; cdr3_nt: TGTGCCAGCCAGACAGGGGGTTCCTACGAGCAGTACTTC
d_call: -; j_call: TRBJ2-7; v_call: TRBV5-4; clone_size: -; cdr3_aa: CASSVDPAYEQYF; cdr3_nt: TGTGCCAGCAGCGTGGACCCAGCCTACGAGCAGTACTTC
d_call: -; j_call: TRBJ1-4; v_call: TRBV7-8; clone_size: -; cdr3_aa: CASSLGNNEKLFF; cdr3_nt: TGTGCCAGCAGCCTCGGGAATAATGAAAAACTGTTTTTT
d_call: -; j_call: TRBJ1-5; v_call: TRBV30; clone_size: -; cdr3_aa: CAWSVGRGNQPQHF; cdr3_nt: TGTGCCTGGAGTGTAGGCAGGGGCAATCAGCCCCAGCATTTT
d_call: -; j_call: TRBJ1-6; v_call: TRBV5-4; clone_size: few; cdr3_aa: CASSDPRGPNSPLHF; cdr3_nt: TGTGCCAGCAGCGACCCCCGGGGGCCTAATTCACCCCTCCACTTT
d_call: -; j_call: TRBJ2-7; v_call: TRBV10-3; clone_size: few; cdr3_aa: CATRSRDGYEQYF; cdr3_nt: TGTGCCACCCGAAGCAGGGATGGTTACGAGCAGTACTTC
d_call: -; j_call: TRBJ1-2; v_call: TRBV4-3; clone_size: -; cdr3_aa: CASSRETSRDSVNYGYTF; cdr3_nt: TGCGCCAGCAGCCGCGAGACGTCTCGAGACTCCGTTAACTATGGCTACACCTTC
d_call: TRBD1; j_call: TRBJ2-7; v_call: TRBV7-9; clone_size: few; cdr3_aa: CASAGGSGRSYEQYF; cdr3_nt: TGTGCCAGCGCAGGGGGAAGCGGACGCTCCTACGAGCAGTACTTC
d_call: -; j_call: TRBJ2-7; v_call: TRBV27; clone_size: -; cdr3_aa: CASSLSGYEQYF; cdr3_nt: TGTGCCAGCAGTTTATCGGGATACGAGCAGTACTTC
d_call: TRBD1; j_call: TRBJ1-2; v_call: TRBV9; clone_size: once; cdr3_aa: CASSVAWGGTGGGYGYTF; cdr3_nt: TGTGCCAGCAGCGTAGCTTGGGGGGGGACAGGGGGCGGCTATGGCTACACCTTC
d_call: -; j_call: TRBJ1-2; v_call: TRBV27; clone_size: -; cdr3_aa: CASSLSSDTPLHGYTF; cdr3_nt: TGTGCCAGCAGTTTATCGTCGGACACGCCGCTCCATGGCTACACCTTC